The 3 T cell receptor beta chains presented below share a single source sample, sequenced in a study of T cell responses to AZD1222 COVID-19 vaccine. Generated by immunoSEQ multiplex PCR, the TCRdb table keeps only in-frame clones and is missing some. Of 120,000 to 150,000 clones listed, 75% to 95% were seen once; the top ten hold more than 1.2%. The sample here was peripheral blood, taken on day 0 of AZD1222 vaccination. These receptor sequences come from an adult in good health.

CDR3 in DNA: TGTGCCAGCAGCCCCCGACTAGCCTTGAGCACCGGGGAGCTGTTTTTT. As protein: CASSPRLALSTGELFF. The chain carries TRBV9 and TRBJ2-2; 7 bases align to TRBD2. This CDR3 region has 16 residues. Losses at the gene ends were 4 bases for V and 4 bases for J; bases not matched to a gene: 10. CDR1 and CDR2 (germline): SGDLS, YYNGEE.

This chain uses TRBV28 with TRBJ1-5; 7 bases are shared with TRBD1. J was trimmed by 7 bases and V by 6 bases; bases with no gene match: 12. Looked up from germline, CDR1 is MDHEN and CDR2 is SYDVKM. The CDR3 totals 15 residues. Here the CDR3 DNA reads TGTGCCAGCAGCCCACCCCAACAAGGGGGCCAGCCCCAGCATTTT. As protein: CASSPPQQGGQPQHF. Looking up the rest from reference TRBV28 and TRBJ1-5 gives the full variable domain: DVKVTQSSRYLVKRTGEKVFLECVQDMDHENMFWYRQDPGLGLRLIYFSYDVKMKEKGDIPEGYSVSREKKERFSLILESASTNQTSMYLCASSPPQQGGQPQHFGDGTRLSIL.

The chain employs TRBV7-3 and TRBJ1-1; D may be TRBD1 (5 bases). Germline CDR1 is SGHTA and CDR2 is FQGTGA. Trimming left V 2 bases short and J 5 bases short, with 9 bases between. There are 13 residues in the CDR3. The CDR3 is CASSLSGLTEAFF. In nucleotides, the CDR3 is TGTGCCAGCAGCTTATCAGGGTTGACTGAAGCTTTCTTT.